These T cell receptor beta chains were read from a single sample in a study of cytomegalovirus exposure and HLA in healthy donors. Assay used: immunoSEQ multiplex PCR; TCRdb lists only in-frame clones, some missing. The data show 200,000 or so clones, under 80% seen once. The sample comprised PBMCs. Receptors were obtained from a girl aged 2-10 years in good health and CMV-seronegative. Each CDR3 is given with its conserved first and last residue. Fields, in order: D gene, clone size, V gene, J gene, CDR3 protein, CDR3 DNA. D genes are given only for firm matches. For some rows the clone size is stated as once, few or many, or as a class when expanded; others skip it.

.,.,TRBV7-9,TRBJ1-2,CASNLGRGTLSYGYTF,TGTGCCAGCAACTTGGGGAGGGGCACCCTATCCTATGGCTACACCTTC
TRBD1,few,TRBV2,TRBJ2-4,CASREDEDREIAKNIQYF,TGTGCCAGCAGGGAAGACGAGGACAGGGAGATAGCCAAAAACATTCAGTACTTC
.,few,TRBV6-5,TRBJ2-7,CASSFTFSYDEQYF,TGTGCCAGCAGTTTCACTTTTTCGTACGACGAGCAGTACTTC
.,.,TRBV27,TRBJ2-3,CASSFRTPKSADTQYF,TGTGCCAGCAGTTTTAGGACACCGAAGTCGGCAGATACGCAGTATTTT
.,.,TRBV6-1,TRBJ2-5,CASSERRETQYF,TGTGCCAGCAGTGAACGTCGGGAGACCCAGTACTTC
.,.,TRBV5-1,TRBJ1-1,CASTDTNTEAFF,TGCGCCAGCACCGACACGAACACTGAAGCTTTCTTT
TRBD1,.,TRBV29-1,TRBJ2-1,CSVLGQGNYNEQFF,TGCAGCGTTCTTGGACAGGGTAATTACAATGAGCAGTTCTTC
.,.,TRBV18,TRBJ1-4,CASSPPIGDRVKLFF,TGTGCCAGCTCACCACCGATCGGAGACCGTGTAAAACTGTTTTTT
TRBD1,few,TRBV5-1,TRBJ1-5,CASSLDGTGSFQPQHF,TGCGCCAGCAGCTTGGATGGGACAGGGTCTTTCCAGCCCCAGCATTTT
TRBD1,.,TRBV2,TRBJ1-1,CASSERSPWTGNTEAFF,TGTGCCAGCAGTGAACGATCCCCTTGGACAGGTAACACTGAAGCTTTCTTT
.,.,TRBV9,TRBJ1-1,CASSVAVAGEAFF,TGTGCCAGCAGCGTAGCTGTGGCAGGTGAAGCTTTCTTT
.,.,TRBV4-1,TRBJ2-7,CASSRIQGYEQYF,TGCGCCAGCAGCCGAATACAGGGCTACGAGCAGTACTTC
TRBD1,.,TRBV6-6,TRBJ1-2,CASTLGQGTYGYTF,TGTGCCAGCACCCTAGGACAGGGAACGTATGGCTACACCTTC
TRBD1,few,TRBV4-1,TRBJ1-1,CASSQGPGQGHVEAFF,TGCGCCAGCAGCCAAGGGCCCGGACAGGGCCACGTTGAAGCTTTCTTT
TRBD2,.,TRBV7-9,TRBJ2-7,CASSFASGTYEQYF,TGTGCCAGCAGCTTCGCTAGCGGGACCTACGAGCAGTACTTC
TRBD2,.,TRBV4-1,TRBJ2-2,CASSHIAGMNTGELFF,TGCGCCAGCAGCCACATAGCGGGGATGAACACCGGGGAGCTGTTTTTT
TRBD1,.,TRBV15,TRBJ1-1,CATSRDGNRGLNTEAFF,TGTGCCACCAGCAGAGATGGGAACAGGGGGCTGAACACTGAAGCTTTCTTT
.,.,TRBV5-1,TRBJ2-5,CASSLASRGRETQYF,TGCGCCAGCAGCCTAGCCAGCCGGGGGAGGGAGACCCAGTACTTC
TRBD1,.,TRBV10-3,TRBJ1-2,CAISEVFSGTGNGYTF,TGTGCCATCAGTGAGGTGTTTAGCGGGACAGGGAATGGCTACACCTTC
.,.,TRBV5-1,TRBJ2-1,CASSLGAEGLEQFF,TGCGCCAGCAGCTTGGGGGCGGAGGGCTTGGAGCAGTTCTTC
TRBD1,.,TRBV7-3,TRBJ1-2,CASSGDRGGGYTF,TGTGCCAGCAGCGGAGACAGGGGGGGCGGCTACACCTTC
TRBD2,few,TRBV19,TRBJ2-7,CASSSGGSGRYEQYF,TGTGCCAGTAGTAGCGGGGGTAGCGGAAGATACGAGCAGTACTTC
.,.,TRBV10-3,TRBJ1-3,CAISESRSPIRNRSSGTIYF,TGTGCCATCAGTGAGTCACGCAGCCCAATAAGGAACCGGAGCTCGGGCACCATATATTTT